Each of the 32 T cell receptor beta chains below was sequenced from the same sample in a study of blood T cell repertoires in COVID-19. Method: immunoSEQ multiplex PCR; TCRdb's copy keeps in-frame clones and lacks some. The repertoire consists of about 320,000 clones, with roughly 88% occurring once and the leading ten covering 5% to 6%. The sequencing sample was made of PBMCs or T cells enriched from blood (not recorded which). The receptors were sampled from a man in his thirties or forties who had recovered from COVID-19.

V is TRBV10-1 and J is TRBJ1-4, with no clear D. Trimming cost V 2 bases and J 0 bases, with 7 bases left between them. The CDR3 extends over 15 amino acids. Germline assignment: CDR1 WNHNN and CDR2 SYGVQD (reference sequence). Here the CDR3 DNA reads TGCGCCAGCAGTGAGGCTCGGGCAACTAATGAAAAACTGTTTTTT. Translated, it gives CASSEARATNEKLFF.

The rearrangement uses TRBV11-3 and TRBJ2-5; 8 nucleotides match TRBD1. CDR3 length: 15 residues. Germline-derived CDR1 and CDR2 are SGHNT and YENEEA. V dropped 3 bases and J dropped 1; count of bases not matched to a gene: 4. The CDR3 DNA reads TGTGCCAGCAGCTTTGGTACAGGGGGCCAAGAGACCCAGTACTTC. Its translation: CASSFGTGGQETQYF.

This clone was seen once. The chain has TRBV11-2 and TRBJ2-4; 10 bases agree with TRBD2. This CDR3 comprises 18 residues. The ends lost 7 bases at V and 4 bases at J; junction bases unmatched: 16. CDR1 and CDR2 from the germline V gene are SGHAT and FQNNGV. This chain's CDR3 is CASTQSQRGGRRKNIQYF. The CDR3 DNA sequence: TGTGCCAGCACCCAGAGCCAGCGGGGGGGCCGAAGGAAAAACATTCAGTACTTC.

The chain links TRBV6-2 or TRBV6-3 to TRBJ2-2; D is possibly TRBD2 (7 bases). CDR1 is MNHEY and CDR2 is SVGEGT in the germline V gene. Trimming stripped 6 bases from V and 7 bases from J, with 24 bases between. The CDR3 is made up of 17 amino acids. In DNA, the CDR3 is TGTGCCAGCAGCCCGCGGGCGGGGGCACCAGTTGGCGGGGAGCTGTTTTTT. Its protein product is CASSPRAGAPVGGELFF.

Here the CDR3 reads CASSLTSGGSEGQFF. DNA for the CDR3: TGTGCCAGCAGCCTTACTAGCGGGGGGAGTGAGGGGCAGTTCTTC. The genes are TRBV7-9 and TRBJ2-1; TRBD2 matches at 12 bases. Germline CDR1 reads SEHNR; CDR2 reads FQNEAQ (reference sequence). CDR3 length equals 15 residues. The V and J ends lost 5 bases and 12 bases, in that order; junction bases with no gene match: 11. Full variable domain (rest looked up from reference TRBV7-9 and TRBJ2-1): DTGVSQNPRHKITKRGQNVTFRCDPISEHNRLYWYRQTLGQGPEFLTYFQNEAQLEKSRLLSDRFSAERPKGSFSTLEIQRTEQGDSAMYLCASSLTSGGSEGQFFGPGTRLTVL.

V gene TRBV19 combines with J gene TRBJ1-1; TRBD1 matches 10 bases. This CDR3 is built from 17 residues. CDR1 and CDR2 (germline): LNHDA, SQIVND (reference sequence). V shed 1 base and J 8 bases; nucleotides not matched to a gene: 13. The CDR3 here is CASSIGDPGQGFFEAFF. The CDR3 region has the DNA TGTGCCAGTAGTATAGGAGACCCGGGACAGGGGTTCTTCGAAGCTTTCTTT.

The CDR3 nucleotides are TGCAGTGCTCCGGTCCGGGTCGCTTTCTTT. Translating it yields CSAPVRVAFF. The rearrangement joins TRBV20-1 to TRBJ1-1; no reliable D call. The germline CDR1 and CDR2 sequences are DFQATT and SNEGSKA (reference sequence). V was trimmed by 5 bases and J by 11 bases, leaving 12 bases between them. There are 10 residues in the CDR3.

V is TRBV9 and J is TRBJ1-2; possibly TRBD1 for D (6 bases). The CDR3 loop spans 15 amino acids. The germline V and J ends were trimmed by 3 bases and 4 bases, with 16 bases remaining between them. The germline gives CDR1 SGDLS, CDR2 YYNGEE. The CDR3 is CASSDPRQGPYGYTF. Here the CDR3 DNA reads TGTGCCAGCAGCGACCCCCGGCAGGGGCCCTATGGCTACACCTTC.

This chain uses TRBV28 with TRBJ2-7, with 8 bases fitting TRBD2. This CDR3 region has 14 residues. The germline V gene has CDR1 MDHEN and CDR2 SYDVKM. Trimming cost V 2 bases and J 6 bases; bases outside gene matches: 6. CDR3 nucleotide sequence: TGTGCCAGCAGTTTAGCGGGGGGAACGCGCGAGCAGTACTTC. Its translation: CASSLAGGTREQYF. The complete variable domain, with remaining parts taken from reference TRBV28 and TRBJ2-7, reads DVKVTQSSRYLVKRTGEKVFLECVQDMDHENMFWYRQDPGLGLRLIYFSYDVKMKEKGDIPEGYSVSREKKERFSLILESASTNQTSMYLCASSLAGGTREQYFGPGTRLTVT.

The chain uses TRBV19 and TRBJ1-2, with D possibly matching TRBD1 (5 bases). This CDR3 is 13 amino acids long. The V end was cut by 4 bases, the J end by 4 bases, with 10 bases between. Germline CDR1 reads LNHDA; CDR2 reads SQIVND (reference sequence). The CDR3 region has the DNA TGTGCCAGTAGTAAGGCGGGGGTCTATGGCTACACCTTC. Its translation is CASSKAGVYGYTF.

This clone has more than one count but fewer than ten. The chain combines TRBV3-1 (or the pseudogene TRBV3-2) with TRBJ1-1; weak D call: TRBD1 (6 bases). This CDR3 region has 16 residues. Deletions cut 0 bases from V and 1 base from J, with 12 bases between. Germline CDR1 and CDR2: LGHDT and YNNKEL (reference sequence). The CDR3 is CASSQEVKQGNTEAFF. The CDR3 DNA reads TGTGCCAGCAGCCAAGAAGTAAAACAGGGGAACACTGAAGCTTTCTTT.

The chain recombines TRBV5-1 with TRBJ1-3; D may be TRBD1 (6 bases). Trimming removed 0 bases at V and 4 bases at J, with 14 bases between. Germline V gene data show CDR1 as SGHRS and CDR2 as YFSETQ. The CDR3 is 16 amino acids. CDR3 coding DNA: TGCGCCAGCAGCTTGGAATTCAGGGGAGACGGAAACACCATATATTTT. Amino acids: CASSLEFRGDGNTIYF.

The V call is TRBV7-9, the J call TRBJ2-1, with no clear D. This CDR3 is built from 14 residues. Germline lookup yields CDR1 SEHNR and CDR2 FQNEAQ (reference sequence). The germline V and J ends were trimmed by 1 base and 5 bases, with 9 bases remaining between them. The chain's CDR3 is CASSLVYRDNEQFF. The CDR3 nucleotides read TGTGCCAGCAGCTTAGTGTACCGGGACAATGAGCAGTTCTTC.

The V call is TRBV5-5, the J call TRBJ2-7, with D unclear. The CDR3 consists of 13 residues. V lost 1 base and J lost 1, with 6 bases in between. Germline V gene sequence: CDR1 SGHKS, CDR2 YYEKEE (reference sequence). The CDR3 DNA is TGTGCCAGCAGCTTGTGGAGTTCCTACGAGCAGTACTTC. Translated, it gives CASSLWSSYEQYF.

The table lists this clone with a count of one. The genes are TRBV29-1 and TRBJ2-3; maybe TRBD1 (5 bases). Trimming cost V 4 bases and J 2 bases, with 10 bases left between them. Germline CDR1 reads SQVTM; CDR2 reads ANQGSEA. The CDR3 has 13 residues. CDR3 sequence (DNA): TGCAGCGTTGCTCGACAGAACACAGATACGCAGTATTTT. The encoded protein is CSVARQNTDTQYF.

This clone was seen a single time. The chain couples TRBV7-9 to TRBJ1-1; no firm D call. V was pared by 11 bases and J by 1 base, with 11 bases between. This CDR3 has 12 amino acids. Germline V CDR1 and CDR2: SEHNR, FQNEAQ (reference sequence). As DNA, the CDR3 is TGTGCCCTAGCCCCGGGGAACACTGAAGCTTTCTTT. Translating gives CALAPGNTEAFF. Full variable domain (remainder filled in from reference TRBV7-9 and TRBJ1-1): DTGVSQNPRHKITKRGQNVTFRCDPISEHNRLYWYRQTLGQGPEFLTYFQNEAQLEKSRLLSDRFSAERPKGSFSTLEIQRTEQGDSAMYLCALAPGNTEAFFGQGTRLTVV.

Only a few counts were recorded for this clone. For the CDR3, the DNA is TGTGCCTGGAGTACGATCCGGGTAGGCGGCGAGAGGCGAAGGCTGTTTTTT. It is translated as CAWSTIRVGGERRRLFF. The V call is TRBV30, the J call TRBJ1-4, with D unclear. The CDR3 totals 17 residues. CDR1 is GTSNPN and CDR2 is SVGIG in the germline V gene (reference sequence). The ends were cut back, 2 bases at V and 14 bases at J, with 30 bases in the middle.

The chain links TRBV15 to TRBJ2-3; maybe TRBD2 (6 bases). The ends were cut back, 1 base at V and 2 bases at J, with 16 bases in the middle. Germline V gene lookup returns CDR1 LNHNV and CDR2 YYDKDF (reference sequence). This CDR3 comprises 17 residues. DNA for the CDR3: TGTGCCACCAGCAGAGGGGGGGTGGCGGGGTCCACAGATACGCAGTATTTT. Its protein product is CATSRGGVAGSTDTQYF.

In its sample, this clone was seen once. J is TRBJ1-2 and V is TRBV28; TRBD1 might be the D (6 bases). The germline CDR1 and CDR2 sequences are MDHEN and SYDVKM. Trimming shortened V by 11 bases and J by 13 bases, and 26 bases separated the two germline ends. The CDR3 consists of 13 residues. DNA for the CDR3: TGTGCCTCCGGCGCGAACAGGGCCCCACCATTCACCTTC. It yields the protein CASGANRAPPFTF.

The chain uses TRBV27 and TRBJ2-7; TRBD2 aligns across 7 bases. The CDR3 spans 14 residues. Germline V gene lookup returns CDR1 MNHEY and CDR2 SMNVEV (reference sequence). V shed 6 bases and J 0 bases; nucleotides not matched to a gene: 5. CDR3 residues: CASSSRDYSYEQYF. CDR3 in DNA: TGTGCCAGCAGCTCCCGGGACTACTCCTACGAGCAGTACTTC.

The table lists this clone with a count of one. The V gene is TRBV28, the J gene TRBJ2-2; tentative D call: TRBD1 (6 bases). Germline assignment: CDR1 MDHEN and CDR2 SYDVKM. This CDR3 has 13 residues. V lost 5 bases and J lost 8, with 12 bases in between. The CDR3 here is CASSDTGPGELFF. The CDR3 bases are TGTGCCAGCAGTGATACAGGGCCGGGGGAGCTGTTTTTT.

V and J are TRBV3-1 (or the pseudogene TRBV3-2) and TRBJ2-5; D is possibly TRBD2 (6 bases). The CDR3 loop spans 14 amino acids. V was trimmed by 4 bases and J by 3 bases, leaving 12 bases between them. The V gene's germline CDR1 is LGHDT and CDR2 YNNKEL (reference sequence). CDR3 protein: CASSRTSTEETQYF. DNA of the CDR3: TGTGCCAGCAGCCGAACTAGCACCGAAGAGACCCAGTACTTC.

In its sample, this clone was seen once. The gene calls are TRBV19 and TRBJ1-1; no firm D call. Germline V CDR1 and CDR2: LNHDA, SQIVND (reference sequence). V lost 7 bases and J 0 bases, leaving 9 bases between the germline ends. The CDR3 contains 13 residues. The CDR3 DNA is TGTGCCAGTACGGCGGCCATGAACACTGAAGCTTTCTTT. Translating gives CASTAAMNTEAFF.

The CDR3 DNA is TGCGCCAGCAGTGAATGGACAGGAGCGGCGGATACGCAGTATTTT. Residues: CASSEWTGAADTQYF. This chain links TRBV10-1 with TRBJ2-3; 7 bases match TRBD1. Germline-derived CDR1 and CDR2 are WNHNN and SYGVQD (reference sequence). The CDR3 is 15 amino acids. After removal of 3 bases from V and 6 bases from J, the junction contained 9 bases not matched to a gene.

The chain has TRBV2 and TRBJ2-7; tentative D call: TRBD1 (6 bases). The CDR3 contains 13 residues. Per germline, CDR1 SNHLY and CDR2 FYNNEI. The V gene lost 5 bases and the J gene lost 0 bases, with 8 bases spanning the gap. CDR3 loop: CASSLTGSYEQYF. In DNA form, the CDR3 reads TGTGCCAGCAGTTTGACAGGCTCCTACGAGCAGTACTTC.

The CDR3 spells CASTRDSTNLLEQYF. For the CDR3, the DNA is TGTGCCAGCACCCGAGACAGTACTAACCTACTTGAGCAGTACTTC. This chain connects TRBV2 to TRBJ2-7; TRBD1 might be the D (5 bases). Per the germline V gene, CDR1 is SNHLY and CDR2 is FYNNEI. Trimming stripped 7 bases from V and 7 bases from J, with 23 bases between. This CDR3 is built from 15 residues.

This chain links TRBV7-9 with TRBJ1-2; 10 nucleotides line up with TRBD1. The V gene end was trimmed by 5 bases and the J gene end by 2 bases; junction bases not matched to a gene: 2. Germline CDR1 and CDR2: SEHNR and FQNEAQ (reference sequence). The CDR3 covers 14 residues. The CDR3 DNA sequence: TGTGCCAGCAGCCCGACAGGGGGCAACTATGGCTACACCTTC. Amino acid sequence: CASSPTGGNYGYTF.

The chain links TRBV5-5 to TRBJ2-1; 10 bases agree with TRBD2. CDR1 and CDR2 from the germline V gene are SGHKS and YYEKEE (reference sequence). CDR3 length: 16 amino acids. V was clipped by 0 bases and J by 3 bases; unmatched bases: 3. As DNA, the CDR3 is TGTGCCAGCAGCTTGGGGGGGACTAGCGACTACAATGAGCAGTTCTTC. It codes for CASSLGGTSDYNEQFF. The variable domain in full, completed from reference TRBV5-5 and TRBJ2-1, reads DAGVTQSPTHLIKTRGQQVTLRCSPISGHKSVSWYQQVLGQGPQFIFQYYEKEERGRGNFPDRFSARQFPNYSSELNVNALLLGDSALYLCASSLGGTSDYNEQFFGPGTRLTVL.

The chain combines TRBV6-4 with TRBJ2-2; 10 bases agree with TRBD1. Germline trimming cut 8 bases from V and 6 bases from J; bases unmatched to any gene: 6. The CDR3 spans 14 residues. Per germline, CDR1 MRHNA and CDR2 SNTAGT. CDR3 in amino acids: CASSLTGGSGELFF. The CDR3 DNA follows: TGTGCCAGCTCATTGACAGGGGGCTCCGGGGAGCTGTTTTTT.

Only a few counts were recorded for this clone. The gene calls are TRBV28 and TRBJ1-1, with 8 bases identical to TRBD1. Trimming cost V 5 bases and J 9 bases; bases outside gene matches: 8. Per germline, CDR1 MDHEN and CDR2 SYDVKM. The CDR3 is 13 residues long. The CDR3: CASSEDRVKQAFF. The DNA for the CDR3 is TGTGCCAGCAGTGAGGACAGGGTAAAGCAAGCTTTCTTT. The variable domain in full, completed from reference TRBV28 and TRBJ1-1, reads DVKVTQSSRYLVKRTGEKVFLECVQDMDHENMFWYRQDPGLGLRLIYFSYDVKMKEKGDIPEGYSVSREKKERFSLILESASTNQTSMYLCASSEDRVKQAFFGQGTRLTVV.

The V call is TRBV27, the J call TRBJ1-1, with D possibly TRBD1 on 5 matching bases. The CDR3 is 20 amino acids. In germline, CDR1 is MNHEY, CDR2 SMNVEV (reference sequence). The V and J ends lost 0 bases and 1 base respectively, with 24 bases between them. The CDR3 reads CASSLSAPLHAFRGNTEAFF. The CDR3 region has the DNA TGTGCCAGCAGTTTATCGGCACCCCTACACGCATTTAGGGGGAACACTGAAGCTTTCTTT.

The rearrangement joins TRBV2 to TRBJ1-4, with a weak D call TRBD1 (5 bases). CDR1 and CDR2 (germline): SNHLY, FYNNEI. CDR3 size: 15 residues. Trimming removed 6 bases from V and 8 bases from J, with 19 bases in between. The chain's CDR3 is CASSGKPRGVEKLFF. The CDR3 DNA is TGTGCCAGCAGCGGGAAGCCCCGGGGGGTCGAAAAACTGTTTTTT.